This TCR beta chain stems from a study of blood T cell repertoires in COVID-19. About the study: Collection of acute and convalescent COVID-19 samples took place in the United States, Italy and Spain. T cells, B-cell-depleted T cells, or PBMCs supplied cDNA or gDNA.

CDR3 length: 11 amino acids. The germline V gene has CDR1 LNHDA and CDR2 SQIVND (reference sequence). Unmatched junction bases numbered 3, after V lost 8 bases and J lost 6 bases. Original data processing: Estimation of nucleated cell counts was performed using reference gene primer amplification. This table comes from immunoSEQ multiplex PCR, and its TCRdb copy is limited to in-frame clones, with some not included. V and J calls and clone size follow that table, whereas D and trimming were derived from the DNA. The table records 170,000 or so clones, approximately 86% of them present only once. Source material: peripheral blood. This rearrangement joins TRBV19 to TRBJ2-7; 8 nucleotides match TRBD2. The sequence came from a man aged 35 to 55 with active or convalescent COVID-19. The CDR3 sequence: CASGRGGEQYF. CDR3 nucleotide sequence: TGTGCCAGTGGCCGGGGGGGCGAGCAGTACTTC.